A selection of T cell receptor beta chains follows, all from one sample in a study of CD8+ T cells in alopecia areata. Sequencing was performed with immunoSEQ multiplex PCR; in TCRdb, only in-frame clones are kept and a portion is missing. Here the sample spans roughly 200,000 clones, about 63% being singletons. The starting material was CD4+ T cells sorted from blood, obtained at week 0. All receptors derive from a human donor with alopecia areata. Both conserved end residues are part of each CDR3. Fields, in order: J gene, clone size, V gene, D gene, CDR3 DNA, CDR3 protein. The D gene is left open where the match is weak. Expanded clones are given a class, and other clones once, few, many or no size at all.

J gene: TRBJ2-7
clone size: few
V gene: TRBV5-6
D gene: -
CDR3 DNA: TGTGCCAGCAGCCGCGGGGCTGGGCACTCCTACGAGCAGTACTTC
CDR3 protein: CASSRGAGHSYEQYF

J gene: TRBJ1-1
clone size: -
V gene: TRBV29-1
D gene: -
CDR3 DNA: TGCAGCGTTGTGAGGCTGCAGAACACTGAAGCTTTCTTT
CDR3 protein: CSVVRLQNTEAFF

J gene: TRBJ2-7
clone size: -
V gene: TRBV7-9
D gene: -
CDR3 DNA: TGTGCCAGCAGCTTTGGACGGCAGTACGAGCAGTACTTC
CDR3 protein: CASSFGRQYEQYF

J gene: TRBJ2-3
clone size: -
V gene: TRBV18
D gene: -
CDR3 DNA: TGTGCCAGCTCACCTTACGTGGGGACAGATACGCAGTATTTT
CDR3 protein: CASSPYVGTDTQYF

J gene: TRBJ2-2
clone size: -
V gene: TRBV11-3
D gene: -
CDR3 DNA: TGTGCCAGCAGCTTAGTTGGCGGGGAGCTGTTTTTT
CDR3 protein: CASSLVGGELFF

J gene: TRBJ2-7
clone size: few
V gene: TRBV29-1
D gene: -
CDR3 DNA: TGCAGCGTTGTTTTGTTGGGGCGCGAGCAGTACTTC
CDR3 protein: CSVVLLGREQYF

J gene: TRBJ2-1
clone size: -
V gene: TRBV4-1
D gene: -
CDR3 DNA: TGCGCCAGCAGCCAAGAGGTAGGTGAGCAGTTCTTC
CDR3 protein: CASSQEVGEQFF

J gene: TRBJ2-6
clone size: -
V gene: TRBV9
D gene: TRBD1
CDR3 DNA: TGTGCCAGCAGCGTAGAGGGACAGATCTCTGGGGCCAACGTCCTGACTTTC
CDR3 protein: CASSVEGQISGANVLTF

J gene: TRBJ2-3
clone size: -
V gene: TRBV10-3
D gene: -
CDR3 DNA: TGTGCCATCAGTGACCCGCGGGGGCGCACAGATACGCAGTATTTT
CDR3 protein: CAISDPRGRTDTQYF

J gene: TRBJ1-1
clone size: -
V gene: TRBV30
D gene: -
CDR3 DNA: TGTGCCTGGAGTGTATCCGTGTCAACAAGTACTGAAGCTTTCTTT
CDR3 protein: CAWSVSVSTSTEAFF

J gene: TRBJ2-3
clone size: -
V gene: TRBV2
D gene: TRBD1
CDR3 DNA: TGTGCCAGCAGTGAAGCAATATTCCGGGACAGGGGAACAGATACGCAGTATTTT
CDR3 protein: CASSEAIFRDRGTDTQYF

J gene: TRBJ2-7
clone size: -
V gene: TRBV5-4
D gene: TRBD1
CDR3 DNA: TGTGCCAGCAGCTTGGGGGGACAGTCGGACTACGAGCAGTACTTC
CDR3 protein: CASSLGGQSDYEQYF

J gene: TRBJ2-5
clone size: -
V gene: TRBV30
D gene: -
CDR3 DNA: TGTGCCTGGAGCCCCACTAGTTCGCGGGAGACCCAGTACTTC
CDR3 protein: CAWSPTSSRETQYF

J gene: TRBJ1-2
clone size: -
V gene: TRBV5-6
D gene: -
CDR3 DNA: TGTGCCAGCAGCTTGAATAACTATGGCCACACCTTC
CDR3 protein: CASSLNNYGHTF

J gene: TRBJ1-2
clone size: -
V gene: TRBV10-2
D gene: -
CDR3 DNA: TGCGCCAGCAGTGAGGCGGGGCCGCTCTATGGCTACACCTTC
CDR3 protein: CASSEAGPLYGYTF

J gene: TRBJ1-1
clone size: few
V gene: TRBV30
D gene: -
CDR3 DNA: TGTGCCTGGAAAGGTGGGGCCTTGAACACTGAAGCTTTCTTT
CDR3 protein: CAWKGGALNTEAFF

J gene: TRBJ1-1
clone size: -
V gene: TRBV11-1
D gene: -
CDR3 DNA: TGTGCCAGCAGCTTCAGACGGGGTACTGAAGCTTTCTTT
CDR3 protein: CASSFRRGTEAFF

J gene: TRBJ2-7
clone size: -
V gene: TRBV30
D gene: -
CDR3 DNA: TGTGCCTGGGGGCCCTCGTCCTACGAGCAGTACTTC
CDR3 protein: CAWGPSSYEQYF

J gene: TRBJ1-5
clone size: -
V gene: TRBV27
D gene: -
CDR3 DNA: TGTGCCAGCAGAAGCTCAGGGGCGCCCAATCAGCCCCAGCATTTT
CDR3 protein: CASRSSGAPNQPQHF

J gene: TRBJ1-1
clone size: -
V gene: TRBV29-1
D gene: -
CDR3 DNA: TGCAGCGCTCGTCGGTCTGGGGCCAACACTGAAGCTTTCTTT
CDR3 protein: CSARRSGANTEAFF

J gene: TRBJ2-5
clone size: -
V gene: TRBV5-1
D gene: -
CDR3 DNA: TGCGCCAGCAGCTTGGGAGGGACCGGGCGGACCCAGTACTTC
CDR3 protein: CASSLGGTGRTQYF

J gene: TRBJ2-1
clone size: -
V gene: TRBV29-1
D gene: -
CDR3 DNA: TGCAGCGTTGCGCGGGCCGGGGTTGAGCAGTTCTTC
CDR3 protein: CSVARAGVEQFF

J gene: TRBJ1-2
clone size: -
V gene: TRBV7-8
D gene: -
CDR3 DNA: TGTGCCAGCAGCTTAGTTGGCTCTATGAATGCTTATGGCTGCACCTTC
CDR3 protein: CASSLVGSMNAYGCTF

J gene: TRBJ1-2
clone size: -
V gene: TRBV29-1
D gene: -
CDR3 DNA: TGCAGCGTTGGGGGCACAGGCCTCCATGGCTACACCTTC
CDR3 protein: CSVGGTGLHGYTF

J gene: TRBJ2-7
clone size: few
V gene: TRBV7-8
D gene: TRBD2
CDR3 DNA: TGTGCCAGCAGTCCGACTGGACTAGCGGGGGAGAACGAGCAGTACTTC
CDR3 protein: CASSPTGLAGENEQYF

J gene: TRBJ1-2
clone size: -
V gene: TRBV4-3
D gene: -
CDR3 DNA: TGCGCCAGCAGCCAAGATCTAGGAAGGCAGGGGCCGGGTGGCTACACCTTC
CDR3 protein: CASSQDLGRQGPGGYTF

J gene: TRBJ1-1
clone size: few
V gene: TRBV7-3
D gene: -
CDR3 DNA: TGTGCCAGCAGCCACGGGGGGAACACTGAAGCTTTCTTT
CDR3 protein: CASSHGGNTEAFF

J gene: TRBJ2-1
clone size: -
V gene: TRBV11-2
D gene: -
CDR3 DNA: TGTGCCAGCAGCTTGTTTCGTAGCAATGAGCAGTTCTTC
CDR3 protein: CASSLFRSNEQFF

J gene: TRBJ1-2
clone size: few
V gene: TRBV6-5
D gene: -
CDR3 DNA: TGTGCCAGCCGGTTCTTCCAACTCCATGGCTACACCTTC
CDR3 protein: CASRFFQLHGYTF

J gene: TRBJ2-2
clone size: -
V gene: TRBV4-3
D gene: -
CDR3 DNA: TGCGCCAGCAGCCAAGGGGTCCCGGGGAATACCGGGGAGCTGTTTTTT
CDR3 protein: CASSQGVPGNTGELFF

J gene: TRBJ2-1
clone size: once
V gene: TRBV9
D gene: TRBD1
CDR3 DNA: TGTGCCAGCAGCGTAGAAGGGACAGGGGATTTGATATATGAGCAGTTCTTC
CDR3 protein: CASSVEGTGDLIYEQFF

J gene: TRBJ1-2
clone size: once
V gene: TRBV4-3
D gene: -
CDR3 DNA: TGCGCCAGCAGCCCGGGGACGGCACTTTCCTATGGCTACACCTTC
CDR3 protein: CASSPGTALSYGYTF

J gene: TRBJ1-6
clone size: -
V gene: TRBV30
D gene: -
CDR3 DNA: TGTGCCGCCAAGAGTTTACTGGGGAATTCACCCCTCCACTTT
CDR3 protein: CAAKSLLGNSPLHF

J gene: TRBJ1-2
clone size: -
V gene: TRBV4-3
D gene: -
CDR3 DNA: TGCGCCAGCAGCCAAGGAGCAGGGTCCTATGGCTACACCTTC
CDR3 protein: CASSQGAGSYGYTF

J gene: TRBJ1-1
clone size: few
V gene: TRBV2
D gene: TRBD1
CDR3 DNA: TGTGCCAGCCGAACTACAGGGGTCGCTGAAGCTTTCTTT
CDR3 protein: CASRTTGVAEAFF

J gene: TRBJ1-1
clone size: -
V gene: TRBV5-1
D gene: TRBD1
CDR3 DNA: TGCGCCAGCAGCAGCGGACAGGCGTCTGAAGCTTTCTTT
CDR3 protein: CASSSGQASEAFF

J gene: TRBJ2-5
clone size: -
V gene: TRBV12-5
D gene: -
CDR3 DNA: TGTGCTAGTGGTGTAGGCAACCTAGGGGAGACCCAGTACTTC
CDR3 protein: CASGVGNLGETQYF

J gene: TRBJ1-6
clone size: -
V gene: TRBV27
D gene: -
CDR3 DNA: TGTGCCAGCAGTTTCGGGCAGGTCGGATCCCCCCTCCACTTT
CDR3 protein: CASSFGQVGSPLHF

J gene: TRBJ2-5
clone size: -
V gene: TRBV25-1
D gene: -
CDR3 DNA: TGTGCCAGCAGTGTGAGGGAGAGGGAGACCCAGTACTTC
CDR3 protein: CASSVRERETQYF

J gene: TRBJ1-6
clone size: -
V gene: TRBV2
D gene: TRBD1
CDR3 DNA: TGTGCCGGCAGTGCCTCCGGGGGACAGGGAAATTCACCCCTCCACTTT
CDR3 protein: CAGSASGGQGNSPLHF

J gene: TRBJ1-1
clone size: few
V gene: TRBV29-1
D gene: -
CDR3 DNA: TGCAGCGTTGGCCCCACAGGGCCCCAAGCTTTCTTT
CDR3 protein: CSVGPTGPQAFF

J gene: TRBJ2-1
clone size: -
V gene: TRBV7-3
D gene: TRBD1
CDR3 DNA: TGTGCCAGCAGCCGGGGAACCAGGGGGCCCAATGAGCAGTTCTTC
CDR3 protein: CASSRGTRGPNEQFF

J gene: TRBJ1-5
clone size: -
V gene: TRBV2
D gene: TRBD1
CDR3 DNA: TGTGCCAGCAGTAACTTTGGACAGGGCAATCAGCCCCAGCATTTT
CDR3 protein: CASSNFGQGNQPQHF

J gene: TRBJ2-2
clone size: once
V gene: TRBV7-2
D gene: TRBD1
CDR3 DNA: TGTGCCAGCAGCTTCGGCGACAGGGGGTGGACCGGGGAGCTGTTTTTT
CDR3 protein: CASSFGDRGWTGELFF

J gene: TRBJ1-5
clone size: many
V gene: TRBV30
D gene: -
CDR3 DNA: TGTGCCTGGAGTGGCGGGGACAATCAGCCCCAGCATTTT
CDR3 protein: CAWSGGDNQPQHF

J gene: TRBJ1-6
clone size: -
V gene: TRBV19
D gene: TRBD1
CDR3 DNA: TGTGCCAGTCGGGGACAGGCCGATTCACCCCTCCACTTT
CDR3 protein: CASRGQADSPLHF

J gene: TRBJ2-7
clone size: few
V gene: TRBV5-1
D gene: TRBD1
CDR3 DNA: TGCGCCAGCGAGCCTGGACAGGGTGGATACGAGCAGTACTTC
CDR3 protein: CASEPGQGGYEQYF

J gene: TRBJ2-3
clone size: few
V gene: TRBV29-1
D gene: -
CDR3 DNA: TGCAGCGGACAGGGAGGGGTCACAGATACGCAGTATTTT
CDR3 protein: CSGQGGVTDTQYF

J gene: TRBJ2-1
clone size: -
V gene: TRBV29-1
D gene: -
CDR3 DNA: TGCAGCGCCGGGACCTTATACAATGAGCAGTTCTTC
CDR3 protein: CSAGTLYNEQFF

J gene: TRBJ2-7
clone size: few
V gene: TRBV29-1
D gene: -
CDR3 DNA: TGCAGCGCTCGGGACACTGATCCCTACGAGCAGTACTTC
CDR3 protein: CSARDTDPYEQYF

J gene: TRBJ1-2
clone size: -
V gene: TRBV29-1
D gene: -
CDR3 DNA: TGCAGCGCCGAACGGTCAAATGGCTACACCTTC
CDR3 protein: CSAERSNGYTF

J gene: TRBJ2-2
clone size: -
V gene: TRBV19
D gene: TRBD2
CDR3 DNA: TGTGCCAGTGCTCGGACTAGTGGTATCGGCGGGGAGCTGTTTTTT
CDR3 protein: CASARTSGIGGELFF